This T cell receptor (beta chain) was captured by sequencing in a study of identical twins. This clonotype was observed a handful of times. Trimming stripped 2 bases from V and 0 bases from J, with 8 bases between. The germline V gene has CDR1 MNHEY and CDR2 SMNVEV (reference sequence). The CDR3 is 14 residues long. TCRdb reanalysed the 5' RACE reads using MiXCR and keeps one entry per CDR3 protein. The table has approximately 890,000 distinct CDR3 sequences, around 12% seen once. These data also featured in a second study, about yellow fever vaccine responses in identical twins.

The gene calls are TRBV27 and TRBJ2-7; the D gene is possibly TRBD2 (5 bases). Sample: PBMCs. This sequence was found in a woman younger than 30 in good health. CDR3 in DNA: TGTGCCAGCAGTTTAACTAGTCCCTCCTACGAGCAGTACTTC. Translating it yields CASSLTSPSYEQYF.